One TCR beta chain is described in this entry. The data originate from a study of blood T cell repertoires in COVID-19. Here immunoSEQ multiplex PCR was the method, and the copy in TCRdb shows in-frame clones only, minus some. The top ten hold around 8% of the sample, which has 220,000 or so clones, roughly four fifths seen once. Germline CDR1 reads SGHDT; CDR2 reads YYEEEE. The CDR3 spans 14 residues. Trimming left V 1 base short and J 8 bases short, with 13 bases between. The sequencing sample was made of peripheral blood. V usage is TRBV5-6 and J usage is TRBJ2-1, with D tentatively TRBD1 (6 bases). The receptor comes from a woman of 80 years or more with COVID-19, enrolled during active disease. The CDR3 region has the DNA TGTGCCAGCAGCTTGCAACTGGGGGCTCATGAGCAGTTCTTC. Translation: CASSLQLGAHEQFF.